The 28 T cell receptor beta chains listed next were all sequenced from one sample in a study of metastatic and nonmetastatic thyroid tumors. None of the patients had undergone any treatment ahead of thyroid surgery. TCRdb re-called the PCR reads with MiXCR. The table shows about 24,000 clones, with 20% to 25% occurring only once. The sequenced material came from blood. Receptor source: a male donor with papillary thyroid cancer or a benign thyroid nodule (not recorded which). Some clones in this sample may be carry-over from other donors' samples.

The chain combines TRBV5-1 with TRBJ2-7, with D maybe TRBD2 (6 bases). Deletions cut 0 bases from V and 5 bases from J, with 24 bases between. Per germline, CDR1 SGHRS and CDR2 YFSETQ. The length of the CDR3 is 18 residues. The CDR3 DNA sequence: TGCGCCAGCAGCTTGGCCCCTAGCGTGAGGACAATTCCGCACGAGCAGTACTTC. Protein sequence: CASSLAPSVRTIPHEQYF.

In its sample, this clone was seen many times. The genes are TRBV6-2 or TRBV6-3 and TRBJ2-3, with 11 bases lining up with TRBD2. CDR1 and CDR2 (germline): MNHEY, SVGEGT. The CDR3 has 16 residues. With V trimmed by 6 bases and J by 3 bases, 8 bases remained unmatched. CDR3 DNA sequence: TGTGCCAGCAGGGGGACTAGCGGAGGGGAGACAGATACGCAGTATTTT. It yields the protein CASRGTSGGETDTQYF.

The chain links TRBV18 to TRBJ1-2; 11 bases map to TRBD1. J gave up 6 bases and V 8 bases, and 8 bases lay outside the gene matches. The CDR3 consists of 14 residues. Germline V gene sequence: CDR1 KGHSH, CDR2 LQKENI. The CDR3, as DNA: TGTGCCAGCCATAGGACAGGGGGCGTAGATGGCTACACCTTC. Translating gives CASHRTGGVDGYTF.

This clone was seen at least ten times. The chain links TRBV19 to TRBJ2-3; perhaps D is TRBD1 or TRBD2 (5 bases each). The CDR3 sequence is 14 residues long. V lost 3 bases, J lost 6 bases, and 13 bases lay in between. CDR1 is LNHDA, CDR2 SQIVND, per germline (reference sequence). The CDR3 loop reads CASSITPEGDTQYF. Written as DNA, the CDR3 is TGTGCCAGTAGTATCACCCCCGAGGGGGATACGCAGTATTTT.

The chain employs TRBV6-2 or TRBV6-3 and TRBJ2-7; TRBD2 aligns across 10 bases. The junction had 4 bases not matched to a gene; V was cut back by 4 bases and J by 1 base. This CDR3 is 15 amino acids long. In germline, CDR1 is MNHEY, CDR2 SVGEGT. The CDR3 DNA sequence: TGTGCCAGCAGTTCTAGCGGGGGCCGATCCTACGAGCAGTACTTC. Encoded protein: CASSSSGGRSYEQYF.

This clone is termed medium-sized (0.01 to 0.1%). The V and J genes are TRBV12-3 or TRBV12-4 and TRBJ2-2, with 7 bases lining up with TRBD1. The CDR3 has 14 residues. Losses at the gene ends were 5 bases for V and 5 bases for J; bases not matched to a gene: 5. The CDR3: CASSTRQGTGELFF. In DNA form, the CDR3 reads TGTGCCAGCAGTACCCGACAGGGTACCGGGGAGCTGTTTTTT.

The chain recombines TRBV11-2 with TRBJ2-1, with TRBD2 matching over 14 bases. Germline V gives CDR1 SGHAT, CDR2 FQNNGV. V lost 5 bases, J lost 10 bases, and 7 bases stayed unmatched. This CDR3 region has 15 residues. As DNA, the CDR3 is TGTGCCAGCAGCCGGACTAGCGGGGGGCCCCCGGAGCAGTTCTTC. Its translation is CASSRTSGGPPEQFF.

This clone was counted a few times. V usage is TRBV2 and J usage is TRBJ2-7; 14 bases are shared with TRBD2. Germline assignment: CDR1 SNHLY and CDR2 FYNNEI. With V trimmed by 8 bases and J by 4 bases, 1 base remained unmatched. This CDR3 comprises 13 residues. The CDR3 DNA reads as TGTGCCAGCCGACTAGCGGGAGGGTACGAGCAGTACTTC. Protein product: CASRLAGGYEQYF.

This clone counts as medium-sized. V gene TRBV30 combines with J gene TRBJ2-7, with D perhaps matching TRBD1 (5 bases). The CDR3 extends over 14 amino acids. The V gene's germline CDR1 is GTSNPN and CDR2 SVGIG (reference sequence). V was clipped by 2 bases and J by 1 base, with 12 bases between them. Here the CDR3 reads CAWSTQGRSYEQYF. The DNA of the CDR3 is TGTGCCTGGAGTACCCAGGGTAGGTCCTACGAGCAGTACTTC.

This clone was seen ten or more times. The genes are TRBV7-2 and TRBJ2-5, with TRBD1 identical over 7 bases. The CDR3 is 14 residues long. Germline CDR1 reads SGHTA; CDR2 reads FQGNSA. V dropped 0 bases and J dropped 5; count of bases not matched to a gene: 3. This CDR3 is CASSLADRRETQYF. For the CDR3, the DNA is TGTGCCAGCAGCTTAGCGGACAGGCGCGAGACCCAGTACTTC.

In the case of this clone: One junction end disagrees with the germline gene, perhaps due to a read error. The chain is built from TRBV5-1 and TRBJ1-3; the D gene is possibly TRBD1 (6 bases). Looked up from germline, CDR1 is SGHRS and CDR2 is YFSETQ. The CDR3 has 15 residues. The CDR3 region is CASSASGATGDTIYF. In DNA form, the CDR3 reads TGCGCCAGCAGCGCCTCAGGGGCCACTGGAGACACCATATATTTT.

By share of the sample, this clone is medium-sized (0.01 to 0.1%). The chain carries TRBV29-1 and TRBJ2-7, with 11 bases lining up with TRBD2. CDR1 and CDR2 (germline): SQVTM, ANQGSEA. The CDR3 has 12 amino acids. Trimming cost V 4 bases and J 8 bases; bases outside gene matches: 4. The CDR3 region is CSVVTSGNQQYF. In nucleotides, the CDR3 is TGCAGCGTTGTGACTAGCGGGAACCAGCAGTACTTC.

This clone was detected ten times or more. The V gene is TRBV9, the J gene TRBJ2-3, with 7 bases that match TRBD1. CDR3 size: 16 residues. J was trimmed by 3 bases and V by 0 bases; bases with no gene match: 7. Germline loops: CDR1 SGDLS, CDR2 YYNGEE. This CDR3 reads CASSVAGGQLTDTQYF. The CDR3 DNA sequence: TGTGCCAGCAGCGTAGCTGGGGGACAGCTAACAGATACGCAGTATTTT.

This clone was counted at least ten times. The rearrangement joins TRBV18 to TRBJ1-2; 7 nucleotides agree with TRBD1. The CDR3 covers 13 residues. With V trimmed by 6 bases and J by 6 bases, 7 bases remained unmatched. Germline V lookup: CDR1 KGHSH, CDR2 LQKENI. The DNA for the CDR3 is TGTGCCAGCTCGGAACAGGGGTCCGATGGCTACACCTTC. As protein: CASSEQGSDGYTF.

Only a few counts were recorded for this clone. The V gene is TRBV6-4, the J gene TRBJ1-6; unclear D gene. Germline lookup yields CDR1 MRHNA and CDR2 SNTAGT. The CDR3 has 13 residues. Deletions cut 3 bases from V and 5 bases from J, with 5 bases between. CDR3 DNA sequence: TGTGCCAGCAGTGAAAATAATAATTCACCCCTCCACTTT. This encodes CASSENNNSPLHF.

This clone was counted between two and nine times. This chain uses TRBV6-1 with TRBJ2-3, with 9 bases that match TRBD1. CDR1 is MNHNS, CDR2 SASEGT, per germline. V was pared by 4 bases and J by 7 bases, with 3 bases of the junction left unmatched. This CDR3 spans 13 amino acids. CDR3 region: CASSGTGVNTQYF. As DNA, the CDR3 is TGTGCCAGCAGTGGGACAGGGGTAAATACGCAGTATTTT.

The CDR3 protein is CSGRDPQGGELFF. In nucleotides, the CDR3 is TGCAGTGGGCGGGACCCACAAGGGGGGGAGCTGTTTTTT. V usage is TRBV20-1 and J usage is TRBJ2-2; perhaps TRBD2 as D (6 bases). V lost 7 bases, J lost 8 bases, and 17 bases lay in between. The CDR3 has 13 residues. The germline gives CDR1 DFQATT, CDR2 SNEGSKA (reference sequence).

This chain uses TRBV5-1 with TRBJ1-2, with TRBD1 matching over 7 bases. Germline V gene sequence: CDR1 SGHRS, CDR2 YFSETQ. CDR3 length equals 12 residues. With 2 bases clipped from V and 6 bases from J, the junction kept 1 base outside the gene matches. CDR3 sequence: CASSFDRDGYTF. Here the CDR3 DNA reads TGCGCCAGCAGCTTCGACAGGGATGGCTACACCTTC.

V gene TRBV28 combines with J gene TRBJ2-7, with D unresolved. This CDR3 region has 12 residues. From germline, CDR1 is MDHEN and CDR2 SYDVKM. Deletions cut 4 bases from V and 2 bases from J, with 6 bases between. As DNA, the CDR3 is TGTGCCAGCAGTTGGGCTGCCTACGAGCAGTACTTC. Translated, it gives CASSWAAYEQYF.

This chain links TRBV7-2 with TRBJ2-5, with D possibly being TRBD2 (6 bases). Germline assignment: CDR1 SGHTA and CDR2 FQGNSA. CDR3 size: 14 residues. The germline V and J ends were trimmed by 7 bases and 4 bases, with 16 bases remaining between them. The CDR3 sequence is CASISLLGGETQYF. Written as DNA, the CDR3 is TGTGCCAGCATCTCCCTTCTGGGGGGAGAGACCCAGTACTTC.

This rearrangement joins TRBV20-1 to TRBJ2-5, with D tentatively TRBD1 (5 bases). Germline V gene sequence: CDR1 DFQATT, CDR2 SNEGSKA (reference sequence). This CDR3 has 14 residues. With 5 bases removed from V and 6 bases from J, the gap between germline ends came to 19 bases. CDR3 protein: CSADDVAGLQTQYF. CDR3 bases: TGCAGTGCTGATGACGTCGCAGGGCTCCAGACCCAGTACTTC.

This chain links TRBV20-1 with TRBJ1-5; a weak D match, TRBD1 (5 bases). From germline, CDR1 is DFQATT and CDR2 SNEGSKA (reference sequence). The CDR3 runs to 16 residues. V was shortened by 6 bases and J by 11 bases, with 29 bases between the two germline ends. The CDR3: CSASLPETNSKQAQHF. The DNA of the CDR3 is TGCAGTGCCTCCCTTCCGGAGACAAATAGCAAACAGGCCCAGCATTTT.

This clone appeared many times. This chain links TRBV9 with TRBJ2-3; the D gene is possibly TRBD1 (7 bases). V was shortened by 0 bases and J by 3 bases, with 17 bases between the two germline ends. The germline gives CDR1 SGDLS, CDR2 YYNGEE. This CDR3 region has 17 residues. DNA of the CDR3: TGTGCCAGCAGCGTAGGATCGGGGGCAGGGGGGACAGATACGCAGTATTTT. It translates to CASSVGSGAGGTDTQYF. Complete variable domain (other parts from reference TRBV9 and TRBJ2-3): DSGVTQTPKHLITATGQRVTLRCSPRSGDLSVYWYQQSLDQGLQFLIQYYNGEERAKGNILERFSAQQFPDLHSELNLSSLELGDSALYFCASSVGSGAGGTDTQYFGPGTRLTVL.

This clone was seen ten or more times. The chain couples TRBV4-1 to TRBJ2-5; TRBD2 matches 9 bases. J was trimmed by 6 bases and V by 0 bases; bases with no gene match: 8. Germline V gene sequence: CDR1 MGHRA, CDR2 YSYEKL. The CDR3 spans 16 residues. The CDR3 reads CASSQEGSSGRQTQYF. The DNA of the CDR3 is TGCGCCAGCAGCCAAGAAGGGAGTAGCGGGAGACAGACCCAGTACTTC.

This clone was found many times. The chain carries TRBV5-4 and TRBJ2-5; 13 nucleotides line up with TRBD2. CDR1 is SGHNT, CDR2 YYREEE, per germline (reference sequence). J gave up 5 bases and V 5 bases, and 9 bases lay outside the gene matches. This CDR3 region has 16 residues. The CDR3: CASRFGLAGVGETQYF. In nucleotides, the CDR3 is TGTGCCAGCAGATTCGGACTAGCGGGAGTTGGGGAGACCCAGTACTTC. The full variable domain, its missing parts supplied by reference TRBV5-4 and TRBJ2-5, is ETGVTQSPTHLIKTRGQQVTLRCSSQSGHNTVSWYQQALGQGPQFIFQYYREEENGRGNFPPRFSGLQFPNYSSELNVNALELDDSALYLCASRFGLAGVGETQYFGPGTRLLVL.

This clone was seen only a few times. The CDR3 coding sequence is TGTGCCAGCGGACGGACCGGGGAGCTGTTTTTT. This gives the protein CASGRTGELFF. V usage is TRBV27 and J usage is TRBJ2-2; the D is unclear. The ends were cut back, 8 bases at V and 5 bases at J, with 6 bases in the middle. CDR1 is MNHEY and CDR2 is SMNVEV in the germline V gene (reference sequence). The CDR3 has 11 residues.

The rearrangement uses TRBV14 and TRBJ2-7; D remains ambiguous. V lost 0 bases, J lost 4 bases, and 7 bases lay in between. The germline CDR1 and CDR2 sequences are SGHDN and FVKESK. The CDR3 totals 13 residues. The CDR3 region has the DNA TGTGCCAGCAGCCAAGAGAGAGATTACGAGCAGTACTTC. This gives the protein CASSQERDYEQYF.

The V and J genes are TRBV6-4 and TRBJ2-6; 11 bases align to TRBD1. Looked up from germline, CDR1 is MRHNA and CDR2 is SNTAGT. The ends lost 5 bases at V and 2 bases at J; junction bases unmatched: 8. The CDR3 is 18 amino acids. CDR3 protein: CASSRGTGGSAGANVLTF. CDR3 nucleotide sequence: TGTGCCAGCAGTAGAGGGACAGGGGGATCTGCTGGGGCCAACGTCCTGACTTTC.